Reported below is one T cell receptor beta chain. This clonotype was counted many times. Its antigen is still unknown. Per-base quality was not reported, and no clone a single base away is much larger than it. Sequenced using an Illumina HiSeq 1500. TCRdb reran the public reads through fastp at Q25 and MiXCR, keeping productive beta chains. Entries that share a CDR3 protein sequence are merged under the most common genes and DNA. The sample table records some 400,000 distinct CDR3 sequences; about 33% of these occur just once. The top ten clones comprise about an eighth of the sample. The data originate from a study of T cell repertoires in cytomegalovirus infection (dated 2019 in TCRdb). About the full investigation: Donor HLA type was relevant to the analysis, because carriage of CMV infection together with the matching HLA type was indicated by public TCR beta signatures. Results the study describes overall, beyond this receptor: In the ex vivo response, HLA-C-restricted CMV-specific TCR beta clonotypes were dominant, and in two of eight donors the single most frequent clonotype came from this HLA-C-restricted group. Cumulative frequency of public TCR beta family members discriminated carriers of CMV infection plus the relevant HLA type in this cohort and an independent approximately 350-donor cohort.

Sequencing was done on a sample of PBMCs. This receptor was taken from a human donor in good health (CMV status not recorded). Some clones in this sample may be carry-over from other donors' samples.

For the CDR3, the sequence is CASSTGTDYNEQFF. The DNA is as follows: TGTGCCAGCAGCACCGGGACAGATTACAATGAGCAGTTCTTC. The receptor chain draws on TRBV6-1 and TRBJ2-1; 7 middle bases align to TRBD1. The germline V gene sets CDR1 to MNHNS and CDR2 to SASEGT. Spanning cysteine to phenylalanine, the CDR3 consists of 14 amino acids. Just CDR3 DNA is preserved here, 42 bases in frame from base 1. The V end gives up 6 bases and the J end 4 bases, leaving 6 bases in the junction not matched to a gene.